Listed below are T cell receptor beta chains from one sample, sequenced in a study of blood T cell repertoires in COVID-19. TCRdb keeps only in-frame clones here, not all; method: immunoSEQ multiplex PCR. The data contain about 250,000 clones, roughly 89% of them singletons. The material sequenced was peripheral blood. The receptors originated from a woman between 35 and 50 years old who had recovered from COVID-19. Each CDR3 is given with its conserved first and last residue. A D gene is named only where the DNA matches it firmly. Not every row has a clone size; where given, it reads once, few, many or a size class.

j_gene | v_gene | abundance | d_gene | CDR3aa | CDR3nt
TRBJ2-7 | TRBV5-1 | - | - | CASSLEPTGYNSYEQYF | TGCGCCAGCAGCTTGGAACCTACAGGATATAATTCCTACGAGCAGTACTTC
TRBJ2-1 | TRBV27 | - | TRBD1 | CASTQGARDEQFF | TGTGCCAGCACTCAGGGGGCGAGGGATGAGCAGTTCTTC
TRBJ2-5 | TRBV21-1 | - | - | CASTTGRAPQETQYF | TGTGCCAGCACCACCGGCAGGGCCCCGCAGGAGACCCAGTACTTC
TRBJ2-1 | TRBV3-1/TRBV3-2 | - | TRBD1 | CASRGLSRGLYNEQFF | TGTGCCAGCAGGGGCTTGAGCAGGGGGCTATACAATGAGCAGTTCTTC
TRBJ1-1 | TRBV19 | - | TRBD1 | CATSDRGDTEAFF | TGTGCCACCTCCGACAGGGGGGACACTGAAGCTTTCTTT
TRBJ2-1 | TRBV19 | - | TRBD2 | CASRVKTSGGENEQFF | TGTGCCAGTAGGGTGAAGACTAGCGGGGGGGAGAATGAGCAGTTCTTC
TRBJ1-1 | TRBV2 | - | TRBD1 | CASLIGQGSTEAFF | TGTGCCAGCCTGATTGGACAGGGAAGCACTGAAGCTTTCTTT
TRBJ2-5 | TRBV7-9 | - | TRBD2 | CASSWGLAQETQYF | TGTGCCAGCAGCTGGGGACTAGCTCAAGAGACCCAGTACTTC
TRBJ2-7 | TRBV6-5 | once | TRBD1 | CASMGQGASEQYF | TGTGCCAGCATGGGACAGGGGGCCAGCGAGCAGTACTTC
TRBJ1-1 | TRBV5-5 | - | - | CASSLGENTEAFF | TGTGCCAGCAGCTTGGGCGAGAACACTGAAGCTTTCTTT
TRBJ2-5 | TRBV5-1 | - | - | CASSLELQGQETQYF | TGCGCCAGCAGCTTAGAACTTCAGGGTCAAGAGACCCAGTACTTC
TRBJ1-1 | TRBV6-5 | - | - | CASIEHSQSGTEAFF | TGTGCCAGCATAGAACACTCTCAATCAGGGACTGAAGCTTTCTTT
TRBJ2-3 | TRBV6-5 | - | TRBD2 | CASSYSPASGRQAQYF | TGTGCCAGCAGTTACTCGCCGGCTAGCGGGAGACAAGCGCAGTATTTT
TRBJ1-3 | TRBV13 | - | - | CASSVSGVSGNTIYF | TGTGCCAGCAGCGTCTCAGGGGTCTCTGGAAACACCATATATTTT
TRBJ1-1 | TRBV28 | - | TRBD1 | CASSSVTGGMAEAFF | TGTGCCAGCAGTTCGGTGACAGGGGGAATGGCGGAAGCTTTCTTT
TRBJ2-1 | TRBV5-1 | - | - | CASSLDRDVSYNEQFF | TGCGCCAGCAGCTTGGACCGGGATGTCTCCTACAATGAGCAGTTCTTC
TRBJ1-5 | TRBV15 | - | TRBD1 | CATSRDPRDRASQPQHF | TGTGCCACCAGCAGAGATCCCCGGGACAGGGCATCTCAGCCCCAGCATTTT
TRBJ2-1 | TRBV12-3/TRBV12-4 | - | - | CASGHPYNEQFF | TGTGCCAGCGGACACCCCTACAATGAGCAGTTCTTC
TRBJ2-1 | TRBV5-1 | - | - | CASSLVTREVNEQFF | TGCGCCAGCAGCTTGGTGACGCGGGAAGTGAATGAGCAGTTCTTC
TRBJ2-4 | TRBV6-5 | - | TRBD1 | CASSYRQGDIQYF | TGTGCCAGCAGTTACCGACAGGGCGACATTCAGTACTTC
TRBJ2-1 | TRBV24-1 | - | TRBD1 | CATSDFPSTGGDEQFF | TGTGCCACCAGTGATTTTCCCTCTACAGGGGGCGATGAGCAGTTCTTC
TRBJ1-1 | TRBV29-1 | - | TRBD1 | CSVGTGFRTEAFF | TGCAGCGTCGGGACAGGGTTTCGCACTGAAGCTTTCTTT
TRBJ1-4 | TRBV6-5 | once | TRBD1 | CASRETGINEKLFF | TGTGCCAGCAGAGAGACAGGGATTAATGAAAAACTGTTTTTT
TRBJ2-2 | TRBV6-5 | - | TRBD1 | CASSLAGQVNTGELFF | TGTGCCAGCAGTTTGGCGGGACAGGTGAACACCGGGGAGCTGTTTTTT
TRBJ2-1 | TRBV7-3 | - | - | CASSKQGGSYNEQFF | TGTGCCAGCAGCAAACAGGGTGGCTCCTACAATGAGCAGTTCTTC
TRBJ2-5 | TRBV12-3/TRBV12-4 | - | TRBD2 | CASSLGSGETQYF | TGTGCCAGCAGTTTAGGTAGCGGGGAGACCCAGTACTTC
TRBJ2-6 | TRBV28 | - | - | CASVYSGANVLTF | TGTGCCAGCGTGTACTCTGGGGCCAACGTCCTGACTTTC
TRBJ2-5 | TRBV10-2 | - | TRBD2 | CASSVLAGGRETQYF | TGCGCCAGCAGTGTCCTAGCGGGAGGTCGAGAGACCCAGTACTTC
TRBJ2-5 | TRBV24-1 | - | TRBD2 | CATSDPTSWPLETQYF | TGTGCCACCAGTGACCCGACTAGCTGGCCCTTGGAGACCCAGTACTTC
TRBJ1-3 | TRBV18 | - | - | CASSLRTSGVVGNTIYF | TGTGCCAGCTCACTTCGGACATCGGGGGTTGTGGGAAACACCATATATTTT
TRBJ2-5 | TRBV3-1/TRBV3-2 | - | - | CASSQGWPEETQYF | TGTGCCAGCAGCCAAGGCTGGCCCGAAGAGACCCAGTACTTC
TRBJ1-4 | TRBV2 | - | - | CASSEDSGGREKLFF | TGTGCCAGCAGTGAAGATTCGGGGGGCAGAGAAAAACTGTTTTTT
TRBJ2-3 | TRBV28 | - | - | CASRLGGRTDTQYF | TGTGCCAGCAGGCTAGGGGGTCGGACAGATACGCAGTATTTT
TRBJ1-1 | TRBV5-1 | - | - | CASRQGGTEAFF | TGCGCCAGCAGACAGGGTGGGACTGAAGCTTTCTTT
TRBJ2-5 | TRBV7-9 | - | TRBD2 | CASSRSGSRETQYF | TGTGCCAGCAGCCGTAGCGGGAGTAGAGAGACCCAGTACTTC
TRBJ2-1 | TRBV10-1 | - | TRBD2 | CASSESGRANEQFF | TGCGCCAGCAGTGAAAGCGGGAGGGCCAATGAGCAGTTCTTC
TRBJ1-4 | TRBV19 | few | TRBD1 | CASSTLAGTGRPNEKLFF | TGTGCCAGTAGTACTCTCGCCGGGACAGGGAGGCCTAATGAAAAACTGTTTTTT
TRBJ1-6 | TRBV7-9 | few | TRBD1 | CASSVGDRGNSPLHF | TGTGCCAGCAGCGTAGGGGACAGGGGGAATTCACCCCTCCACTTT
TRBJ2-5 | TRBV2 | - | - | CASSESGSQETQYF | TGTGCCAGCAGTGAAAGTGGCAGCCAAGAGACCCAGTACTTC
TRBJ2-1 | TRBV3-1/TRBV3-2 | once | TRBD2 | CASSHGTSGHNEQFF | TGTGCCAGCAGCCACGGGACTAGCGGCCACAATGAGCAGTTCTTC
TRBJ1-3 | TRBV5-6 | - | - | CASSVIPGPSGNTIYF | TGTGCCAGCAGCGTGATACCGGGTCCCTCTGGAAACACCATATATTTT
TRBJ1-1 | TRBV7-8 | - | - | CASRKMIGNTEAFF | TGTGCCAGCAGAAAAATGATCGGGAACACTGAAGCTTTCTTT
TRBJ2-7 | TRBV28 | - | TRBD1 | CASSLSGTANSYEQYF | TGTGCCAGCAGTCTCTCCGGGACAGCGAACTCCTACGAGCAGTACTTC
TRBJ1-3 | TRBV6-5 | - | TRBD1 | CASSYDREPSGNTIYF | TGTGCCAGCAGTTACGACAGGGAGCCTTCTGGAAACACCATATATTTT
TRBJ2-5 | TRBV27 | - | - | CASSRTGLGETQYF | TGTGCCAGCAGCCGTACAGGGTTGGGGGAGACCCAGTACTTC
TRBJ1-3 | TRBV30 | - | - | CAWSNGQTSGNTIYF | TGTGCCTGGAGCAACGGACAGACCTCTGGAAACACCATATATTTT
TRBJ2-3 | TRBV10-3 | once | - | CAISEGGGNTDTQYF | TGTGCCATCAGTGAGGGTGGCGGGAACACAGATACGCAGTATTTT
TRBJ2-5 | TRBV18 | - | TRBD1 | CASSPSRTGAQETQYF | TGTGCCAGCTCACCCTCCCGGACAGGGGCTCAAGAGACCCAGTACTTC
TRBJ1-5 | TRBV3-1/TRBV3-2 | - | - | CASSQDSGDQPQHF | TGTGCCAGCAGCCAAGATTCGGGGGATCAGCCCCAGCATTTT
TRBJ2-7 | TRBV30 | - | TRBD2 | CAWKTRLAGSSYEQYF | TGTGCCTGGAAGACCAGACTAGCGGGTAGCTCCTACGAGCAGTACTTC
TRBJ2-1 | TRBV7-2 | - | TRBD1 | CASSAPGQGNNEQFF | TGTGCCAGCAGCGCCCCGGGACAGGGTAACAATGAGCAGTTCTTC